A single T cell receptor (beta chain) is shown here with its context. What it binds is not known. This sample stems from a study of T cell responses to AZD1222 COVID-19 vaccine. The assay was immunoSEQ multiplex PCR, and TCRdb's table has in-frame clones only and misses some. Of 90,000 to 120,000 clones in the sample, around nine tenths were seen once. Broader study findings: AZD1222 recipients seropositive at baseline numbered only six. The donor group comprised mostly white British people and more females; the analysis possibly underestimated clonal diversity.

The germline V gene encodes CDR1 SGHRS and CDR2 YFSETQ. CDR3 length equals 16 residues. V was pared by 0 bases and J by 1 base, with 11 bases between. The clonotype originates from an adult in good health. The specimen was peripheral blood, collected on day 0 of MenACWY control vaccination. The V call is TRBV5-1, the J call TRBJ1-5, with D possibly matching TRBD1 (6 bases). CDR3 bases: TGCGCCAGCAGCTTGGAGGCGGGGGGCAGCAATCAGCCCCAGCATTTT. Its protein is CASSLEAGGSNQPQHF.